One and the same sample provided the 31 T cell receptor beta chains below, sequenced in a study of T cell repertoires in cytomegalovirus infection (dated by TCRdb to between 2019 and 2020). The listed sequencing device is Illumina HiSeq 1500. The public reads were reanalyzed by TCRdb: fastp trimming at Q25, MiXCR alignment, in-frame beta chains only. Rows with one shared CDR3 protein collapse into an entry with the most common genes and DNA. A total of about 260,000 distinct CDR3 sequences appear in this sample, about 13% of them only once. The ten most abundant clones make up around 9% of the sample. Sample: PBMCs. The receptors were gathered from a human donor in good health (CMV status not recorded). Some clones in this sample may be carry-over from other donors' samples.

This clonotype has a count of ten or more. V usage is TRBV7-2 and J usage is TRBJ1-5, with TRBD1 identical over 7 bases. V dropped 6 bases and J dropped 6; count of bases not matched to a gene: 14. The CDR3 consists of 16 residues. The germline CDR1 and CDR2 sequences are SGHTA and FQGNSA. The CDR3 here is CASSFLGGPSGQPQHF. Here the CDR3 DNA reads TGTGCCAGCAGTTTCCTAGGGGGCCCTTCCGGTCAGCCCCAGCATTTT.

In this sample, this clonotype turned up many times. The genes are TRBV7-2 and TRBJ1-2; TRBD1 agrees at 10 bases. The CDR3 extends over 16 amino acids. J was trimmed by 5 bases and V by 5 bases; bases with no gene match: 11. Germline assignment: CDR1 SGHTA and CDR2 FQGNSA. The CDR3 reads CASSLIPTGGGYGYTF. The CDR3 DNA sequence: TGTGCCAGCAGCCTCATTCCGACAGGGGGCGGGTATGGCTACACCTTC. Drawing the rest from reference TRBV7-2 and TRBJ1-2, the complete variable domain is GAGVSQSPSNKVTEKGKDVELRCDPISGHTALYWYRQSLGQGLEFLIYFQGNSAPDKSGLPSDRFSAERTGGSVSTLTIQRTQQEDSAVYLCASSLIPTGGGYGYTFGSGTRLTVV.

The sample holds many counts of this clonotype. The chain uses TRBV7-2 and TRBJ2-5, with D possibly being TRBD1 (5 bases). There are 14 residues in the CDR3. Trimming stripped 5 bases from V and 7 bases from J, with 17 bases between. CDR1 and CDR2 (germline): SGHTA, FQGNSA. In nucleotides, the CDR3 is TGTGCCAGCAGCCGCGATGGGGCCGAAGGGACCCAGTACTTC. Protein product: CASSRDGAEGTQYF.

This clonotype was detected many times. The rearrangement joins TRBV12-3 or TRBV12-4 to TRBJ1-4; no clear D gene. The CDR3 runs to 14 residues. V was cut by 10 bases and J by 0 bases, with 12 bases left in between. The CDR3 DNA sequence: TGTGCCACCAAAGGCGAAGCAACTAATGAAAAACTGTTTTTT. It yields the protein CATKGEATNEKLFF.

This clonotype turned up a few times. The chain has TRBV29-1 and TRBJ2-2; the D gene is possibly TRBD1 (5 bases). Germline V gives CDR1 SQVTM, CDR2 ANQGSEA. V lost 5 bases and J 6 bases, leaving 16 bases between the germline ends. The CDR3 extends over 14 amino acids. The CDR3 loop reads CSVRFVRAAGELFF. For the CDR3, the DNA is TGCAGCGTTCGATTTGTCAGGGCCGCCGGGGAGCTGTTTTTT.

This clonotype was detected many times. The chain recombines TRBV7-2 with TRBJ2-7, with 9 bases that match TRBD1. The CDR3 extends over 15 amino acids. Germline V CDR1 and CDR2: SGHTA, FQGNSA. J lost 1 base, V lost 3 bases, and 4 bases had no gene match. The DNA of the CDR3 is TGTGCCAGCAGCTTCACCGGGACAGGGTCCTACGAGCAGTACTTC. Protein sequence: CASSFTGTGSYEQYF.

This clonotype was detected once. At one end the junction does not follow the germline gene, possibly because of a read error. Written as DNA, the CDR3 is TGTGCCAGCAGTTTCCTCGCCGGGACTAGGGTCACCTGGGAGCTGTTTTTT. Protein product: CASSFLAGTRVTWELFF. This chain joins TRBV12-3 or TRBV12-4 and TRBJ2-2; the match to TRBD2 covers 8 bases. The CDR3 consists of 17 residues.

J is TRBJ2-1 and V is TRBV19; 8 nucleotides match TRBD1. CDR1 is LNHDA, CDR2 SQIVND, per germline (reference sequence). The trim removed 6 bases at V and 8 bases at J, leaving 12 bases unmatched. The CDR3 totals 15 residues. The CDR3 protein is CASSQGRDRTHEQFF. The CDR3 DNA reads TGTGCCAGTAGCCAAGGCCGGGACAGGACACATGAGCAGTTCTTC.

This clonotype was found a few times. The V and J genes are TRBV13 and TRBJ2-3; 9 nucleotides match TRBD2. The CDR3 has 19 amino acids. The trim removed 5 bases at V and 3 bases at J, leaving 18 bases unmatched. Germline CDR1 and CDR2: PRHDT and FYEKMQ (reference sequence). The CDR3: CASSREWREGRKTTDTQYF. The CDR3 DNA sequence: TGTGCCAGCAGCAGGGAGTGGCGGGAGGGCCGAAAAACTACAGATACGCAGTATTTT.

A few counts support this clonotype. J is TRBJ1-4 and V is TRBV2, with D possibly TRBD1 on 6 matching bases. V lost 7 bases and J lost 5, with 17 bases in between. This CDR3 is built from 15 residues. The germline V gene encodes CDR1 SNHLY and CDR2 FYNNEI. The CDR3 DNA sequence: TGTGCCAGCATCGAACAGGGTCCTAGGAATGAAAAACTGTTTTTT. It encodes CASIEQGPRNEKLFF.

V usage is TRBV15 and J usage is TRBJ2-2; D is possibly TRBD2 (5 bases). Trimming left V 1 base short and J 1 base short, with 7 bases between. The CDR3 length is 15 residues. CDR1 is LNHNV and CDR2 is YYDKDF in the germline V gene (reference sequence). CDR3 DNA: TGTGCCACCAGCAGAGGAGGGTGGAACACCGGGGAGCTGTTTTTT. Translating gives CATSRGGWNTGELFF.

This clonotype was found many times. Here the CDR3 DNA reads TGCGCCAGCAGCCAATACCCGGGACTAGTCTCCTCTGGGGCCAACGTCCTGACTTTC. Encoded protein: CASSQYPGLVSSGANVLTF. The chain has TRBV4-3 and TRBJ2-6, with TRBD2 matching 8 bases. The CDR3 has 19 amino acids. V shed 2 bases and J 0 bases; nucleotides not matched to a gene: 9. Germline values: CDR1 LGHNA, CDR2 YSLEER.

This clonotype was counted between two and nine times. The chain links TRBV6-5 to TRBJ2-1; TRBD1 agrees at 7 bases. There are 16 residues in the CDR3. V lost 2 bases and J lost 4; bases outside the gene matches: 8. CDR1 is MNHEY and CDR2 is SVGAGI in the germline V gene. CDR3 residues: CASSYLQGLAYNEQFF. The CDR3 nucleotides read TGTGCCAGCAGTTACCTACAGGGGTTGGCTTACAATGAGCAGTTCTTC.

This clonotype was recorded many times. This chain links TRBV6-2 or TRBV6-3 with TRBJ2-7; possible D gene TRBD2, 6 bases. Germline CDR1 and CDR2: MNHEY and SVGEGT. Trimming left V 8 bases short and J 2 bases short, with 19 bases between. The CDR3 runs 15 residues. The CDR3 bases are TGTGCCAGCGCTGATGGAGGGACTTCTACCTACGAGCAGTACTTC. Translation: CASADGGTSTYEQYF.

The gene calls are TRBV6-1 and TRBJ1-1; D gene unclear. The CDR3 loop spans 11 amino acids. Trimming took off 6 bases at V and 11 bases at J, with 13 bases between the two ends. Germline lookup yields CDR1 MNHNS and CDR2 SASEGT. The DNA for the CDR3 is TGTGCCAGCAGAGACGGGCCGACCGCTTTCTTT. It is translated as CASRDGPTAFF.

The sample holds a few counts of this clonotype. The chain employs TRBV12-5 and TRBJ2-2, with D uncertain. CDR1 is LGHNT and CDR2 is FRNRAP in the germline V gene. The germline V and J ends were trimmed by 6 bases and 3 bases, with 8 bases remaining between them. The CDR3 is 13 amino acids. CDR3 protein: CASGNFHTGELFF. In DNA form, the CDR3 reads TGTGCTAGTGGCAATTTTCACACCGGGGAGCTGTTTTTT.

A remark on this clonotype: Just one base apart from a much larger clone, this may be a read error. The V and J genes are TRBV4-1 and TRBJ2-7; no firm D call. Germline V lookup: CDR1 MGHRA, CDR2 YSYEKL. This CDR3 spans 13 amino acids. The CDR3 loop is CASSQGRFYEHYF. CDR3 nucleotides: TGCGCCAGCAGCCAAGGGCGATTCTACGAGCATTACTTC.

This clonotype was counted only a few times. The genes are TRBV20-1 and TRBJ2-7; perhaps TRBD2 as D (6 bases). The V and J ends lost 3 bases and 3 bases respectively, with 12 bases between them. The CDR3 totals 13 residues. Germline lookup yields CDR1 DFQATT and CDR2 SNEGSKA (reference sequence). CDR3 region: CSASRGSGYEQYF. DNA of the CDR3: TGCAGTGCTAGTCGGGGGTCGGGCTACGAGCAGTACTTC.

This chain uses TRBV19 with TRBJ1-5; TRBD1 aligns across 11 bases. V gave up 8 bases and J gave up 5 bases; unmatched junction bases: 2. Looked up from germline, CDR1 is LNHDA and CDR2 is SQIVND (reference sequence). The CDR3 sequence is 13 residues long. CDR3 region: CASGTGGDQPQHF. The CDR3 DNA reads as TGTGCCAGTGGGACAGGGGGTGATCAGCCCCAGCATTTT.

This clonotype was counted only a few times. The CDR3 DNA follows: TGTGCCAGCAGCTCCGGACAGGGGGCTTTTGACACCGGGGAGCTGTTTTTT. Translation: CASSSGQGAFDTGELFF. The V gene is TRBV28, the J gene TRBJ2-2; 11 bases fit TRBD1. The V gene end was trimmed by 6 bases and the J gene end by 3 bases; junction bases not matched to a gene: 9. CDR3 length equals 17 residues. In germline, CDR1 is MDHEN, CDR2 SYDVKM. The entire variable domain, with the rest obtained from reference TRBV28 and TRBJ2-2, is as follows: DVKVTQSSRYLVKRTGEKVFLECVQDMDHENMFWYRQDPGLGLRLIYFSYDVKMKEKGDIPEGYSVSREKKERFSLILESASTNQTSMYLCASSSGQGAFDTGELFFGEGSRLTVL.

This clonotype was seen ten or more times. The chain recombines TRBV6-6 with TRBJ1-4; TRBD1 matches 7 bases. CDR3 size: 14 residues. V shed 5 bases, J shed 8 bases, and the junction held 8 bases outside the gene matches. CDR1 and CDR2 from the germline V gene are MNHNY and SVGAGI (reference sequence). The CDR3 sequence is CASSGTAYAEKLFF. DNA for the CDR3: TGTGCCAGCAGTGGGACAGCCTATGCCGAAAAACTGTTTTTT.

The chain links TRBV7-9 to TRBJ2-6; perhaps D is TRBD1 or TRBD2 (7 bases each). V lost 5 bases, J lost 0 bases, and 17 bases lay in between. Germline V gene data show CDR1 as SEHNR and CDR2 as FQNEAQ (reference sequence). The CDR3 runs to 18 residues. CDR3 amino acids: CASSPRGGLNSGANVLTF. The CDR3 DNA sequence: TGTGCCAGCAGCCCCAGGGGGGGTTTAAACTCTGGGGCCAACGTCCTGACTTTC.

The chain has TRBV9 and TRBJ1-6; D unresolved. CDR3 length equals 14 residues. Trimming stripped 3 bases from V and 6 bases from J, with 10 bases between. CDR1 and CDR2 from the germline V gene are SGDLS and YYNGEE. DNA of the CDR3: TGTGCCAGCAGCGCCATCATGGGTAATTCACCCCTCCACTTT. Its protein product is CASSAIMGNSPLHF.

This clonotype was recorded many times. The gene calls are TRBV10-3 and TRBJ2-1; a weak D match, TRBD2 (6 bases). V was shortened by 6 bases and J by 3 bases, with 18 bases between the two germline ends. The CDR3 has 16 amino acids. CDR1 and CDR2 from the germline V gene are ENHRY and SYGVKD. The CDR3: CAIRAGPILSYNEQFF. In DNA, the CDR3 is TGTGCCATCAGGGCGGGACCCATATTAAGCTACAATGAGCAGTTCTTC.

Ten or more counts support this clonotype. The chain recombines TRBV6-1 with TRBJ1-1, with TRBD1 as a possible D gene (5 bases). V was cut by 5 bases and J by 2 bases, with 12 bases left in between. This CDR3 comprises 14 residues. Germline CDR1 MNHNS, CDR2 SASEGT. The CDR3 DNA sequence: TGTGCCAGCAGTTCCACCAGGGTTAACACTGAAGCTTTCTTT. Its translation: CASSSTRVNTEAFF.

Worth noting for this clonotype: A much more abundant neighbour one base away suggests this may be a read error. The genes are TRBV7-8 and TRBJ2-1; the D is unclear. CDR1 and CDR2 from the germline V gene are SGHVS and FQNEAQ. This CDR3 has 14 residues. Trimming cost V 7 bases and J 7 bases, with 17 bases left between them. CDR3 nucleotide sequence: TGTGCCAGCACCTCCCCGGCCAGTCAAAATGAGCAGTTCTTC. It is translated as CASTSPASQNEQFF.

V is TRBV19 and J is TRBJ1-2; D is unresolved. Germline V gene sequence: CDR1 LNHDA, CDR2 SQIVND (reference sequence). This CDR3 is 15 amino acids long. Trimming left V 3 bases short and J 3 bases short, with 14 bases between. Here the CDR3 reads CASSITPGPDYGYTF. CDR3 bases: TGTGCCAGTAGTATTACCCCGGGCCCGGACTATGGCTACACCTTC. Complete variable domain (other parts from reference TRBV19 and TRBJ1-2): DGGITQSPKYLFRKEGQNVTLSCEQNLNHDAMYWYRQDPGQGLRLIYYSQIVNDFQKGDIAEGYSVSREKKESFPLTVTSAQKNPTAFYLCASSITPGPDYGYTFGSGTRLTVV.

The chain has TRBV19 and TRBJ2-1; 8 bases fit TRBD1. CDR3 length: 16 residues. After removal of 6 bases from V and 9 bases from J, the junction contained 16 bases not matched to a gene. Germline CDR1 reads LNHDA; CDR2 reads SQIVND (reference sequence). The CDR3 DNA is TGTGCCAGTAGCCGTACCCCCGGGACAGGATATCTTGAGCAGTTCTTC. Amino acid sequence: CASSRTPGTGYLEQFF.

The chain uses TRBV4-1 and TRBJ2-5, with TRBD2 matching 11 bases. The V and J ends lost 4 bases and 3 bases, in that order; junction bases with no gene match: 7. Germline V gene sequence: CDR1 MGHRA, CDR2 YSYEKL. The CDR3 has 16 amino acids. The DNA of the CDR3 is TGCGCCAGCAGCCCTATGGGACTAGCGGAGGAAGAGACCCAGTACTTC. Protein product: CASSPMGLAEEETQYF.

There are many counts of this clonotype. The chain has TRBV7-8 and TRBJ2-1, with 7 bases fitting TRBD2. The J segment lost 9 bases and the V segment lost 4 bases, leaving 9 bases of the junction unmatched. Germline V gives CDR1 SGHVS, CDR2 FQNEAQ. This CDR3 has 14 residues. The DNA of the CDR3 is TGTGCCAGCAGCTACTGGGAGGGCGGGGGTGAGCAGTTCTTC. It yields the protein CASSYWEGGGEQFF. The full variable domain, its missing parts supplied by reference TRBV7-8 and TRBJ2-1, is GAGVSQSPRYKVAKRGQDVALRCDPISGHVSLFWYQQALGQGPEFLTYFQNEAQLDKSGLPSDRFFAERPEGSVSTLKIQRTQQEDSAVYLCASSYWEGGGEQFFGPGTRLTVL.

This clonotype was detected ten times or more. The rearrangement links TRBV6-1 to TRBJ1-2; D is undetermined. Trimming shortened V by 0 bases and J by 7 bases, and 12 bases separated the two germline ends. Germline V gene lookup returns CDR1 MNHNS and CDR2 SASEGT. CDR3 length: 14 amino acids. CDR3 coding DNA: TGTGCCAGCAGTGAAGCGGTAGTATCAGGTGGCTACACCTTC. Encoded protein: CASSEAVVSGGYTF.